The 10 T cell receptor beta chains below were found in one sample sequenced in a study of T cell repertoires in ileal Crohn's disease. The table came from immunoSEQ multiplex PCR; TCRdb's copy has only in-frame clones and leaves some out. The sample has fewer than 5,000 clones; about 78% are singletons. Input material: ileal tissue. The receptor set was obtained from an adult with Crohn's disease.

This clone was recorded once. The rearrangement links TRBV6-1 to TRBJ2-1, with 10 bases matching TRBD2. V was pared by 4 bases and J by 4 bases, with 7 bases of the junction left unmatched. Looked up from germline, CDR1 is MNHNS and CDR2 is SASEGT. This CDR3 has 16 amino acids. This CDR3 reads CASSVGQRGGYNEQFF. CDR3 in DNA: TGTGCCAGCAGTGTCGGGCAGCGGGGGGGGTACAATGAGCAGTTCTTC.

This chain connects TRBV6-1 to TRBJ1-2; D gene unclear. Trimming cost V 6 bases and J 7 bases, with 9 bases left between them. CDR3 length: 11 amino acids. Germline V lookup: CDR1 MNHNS, CDR2 SASEGT. CDR3 sequence: CASRMEGGYTF. The CDR3 coding sequence is TGTGCCAGCAGGATGGAGGGTGGCTACACCTTC.

The chain links TRBV30 to TRBJ2-7; tentative D call: TRBD2 (7 bases). The CDR3 is 16 amino acids. CDR1 is GTSNPN and CDR2 is SVGIG in the germline V gene (reference sequence). Deletions cut 4 bases from V and 7 bases from J, with 26 bases between. Here the CDR3 DNA reads TGTGCCTGGACCTCGCCATCGGGGGGCGGCCGACTAGAGCAGTACTTC. Amino acid sequence: CAWTSPSGGGRLEQYF.

The chain links TRBV5-4 to TRBJ1-2; D may be TRBD1 (5 bases). This CDR3 has 13 residues. Germline-derived CDR1 and CDR2 are SGHNT and YYREEE (reference sequence). V lost 0 bases to trimming and J lost 8 bases, with 11 bases between them. CDR3 sequence: CASSLAGIGGYTF. CDR3 nucleotide sequence: TGTGCCAGCAGCTTGGCAGGGATTGGAGGCTACACCTTC.

The chain is built from TRBV7-2 and TRBJ2-7, with TRBD1 matching over 7 bases. In germline, CDR1 is SGHTA, CDR2 FQGNSA. This CDR3 has 14 residues. V lost 7 bases and J lost 5; bases outside the gene matches: 11. The CDR3 nucleotides are TGTGCCAGCATCGAAACAGGGGTGTATCACGAGCAGTACTTC. As protein: CASIETGVYHEQYF.

Written as DNA, the CDR3 is TGCGCCAGCAGCCCGGACAGCCTCTCTGGGGCCAACGTCCTGACTTTC. Translating it yields CASSPDSLSGANVLTF. The chain joins TRBV5-1 to TRBJ2-6; possibly TRBD1 for D (6 bases). Germline-derived CDR1 and CDR2 are SGHRS and YFSETQ. The V end was cut by 4 bases, the J end by 0 bases, with 11 bases between. This CDR3 spans 16 amino acids.

This clone was counted between two and nine times. The chain employs TRBV5-1 and TRBJ1-2; TRBD1 agrees at 8 bases. Germline V CDR1 and CDR2: SGHRS, YFSETQ. J gave up 8 bases and V 4 bases, and 7 bases lay outside the gene matches. The CDR3 totals 13 residues. The CDR3 sequence is CASSLGQGEGYTF. In nucleotides, the CDR3 is TGCGCCAGCAGCCTCGGACAGGGTGAGGGCTACACCTTC.

The chain combines TRBV4-2 with TRBJ2-5; 8 nucleotides match TRBD2. Germline values: CDR1 LGHNA, CDR2 YNFKEQ. Trimming took 3 bases from V and 5 from J; bases not matched to a gene: 14. This CDR3 spans 17 amino acids. CDR3 protein: CASSQRGDAGGVETQYF. The CDR3 DNA reads as TGTGCCAGCAGCCAGAGGGGCGACGCGGGGGGTGTGGAGACCCAGTACTTC.

The chain has TRBV5-1 and TRBJ2-1, with 9 bases aligning to TRBD2. The CDR3 spans 13 residues. Germline V CDR1 and CDR2: SGHRS, YFSETQ. Trimming cost V 6 bases and J 8 bases; bases outside gene matches: 6. CDR3 sequence (DNA): TGCGCCAGCACCCGCGGGGGGGCAGATGAGCAGTTCTTC. The encoded protein is CASTRGGADEQFF.

This clone was recorded a few times. J is TRBJ2-3 and V is TRBV20-1; no reliable D call. Germline V gene lookup returns CDR1 DFQATT and CDR2 SNEGSKA (reference sequence). The CDR3 length is 11 residues. V lost 0 bases and J lost 9, with 7 bases in between. CDR3 bases: TGCAGTGCTAGAGATCTCTCCACGCAGTATTTT. Translating it yields CSARDLSTQYF.